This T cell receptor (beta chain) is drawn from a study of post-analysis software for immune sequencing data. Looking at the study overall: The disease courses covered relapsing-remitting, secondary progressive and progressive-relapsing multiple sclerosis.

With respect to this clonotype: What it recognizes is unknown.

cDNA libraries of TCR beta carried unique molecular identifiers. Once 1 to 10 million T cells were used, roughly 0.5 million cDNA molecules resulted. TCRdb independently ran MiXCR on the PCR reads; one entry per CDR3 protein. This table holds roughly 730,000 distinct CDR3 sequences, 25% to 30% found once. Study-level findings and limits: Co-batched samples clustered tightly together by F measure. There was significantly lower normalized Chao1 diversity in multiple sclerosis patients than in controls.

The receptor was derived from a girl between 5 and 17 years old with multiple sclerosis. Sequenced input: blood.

CDR3 DNA: TGCGCCAGCAGCCAATCGTCCGGATTGGGCGAGCAGTACTTC. This sequence encodes CASSQSSGLGEQYF. V and J are TRBV4-3 and TRBJ2-7; D gene uncertain. V lost 2 bases, J lost 6 bases, and 14 bases lay in between. Germline CDR1 and CDR2: LGHNA and YSLEER. The CDR3 length is 14 residues.